This is a list of T cell receptor beta chains from one sample in a study of radiotherapy plus CTLA-4 blockade in lung cancer. Clones were sequenced by immunoSEQ multiplex PCR, and TCRdb holds only the in-frame ones, with some missing. The profile covers 80,000 to 95,000 clones, with around 80% appearing a single time and roughly a quarter taken by the ten largest. The sequences come from peripheral blood, collected from a patient treated with radiotherapy plus ipilimumab. All receptors derive from a human donor with non-small cell lung cancer that progressed on radiotherapy plus ipilimumab. Each CDR3 is given with its conserved first and last residue. The D gene is left open where the match is weak. Only some rows state a clone size, as once, few, many or a class for expanded clones.

TRBD1	once	TRBV27	TRBJ1-1	TGTGCCAGCAGTTTTCTAAGCGGGACAGATGAAGCTTTCTTT	CASSFLSGTDEAFF
-	-	TRBV7-2	TRBJ2-2	TGTGCCAGCACCTATGGGCTCACCGGGGAGCTGTTTTTT	CASTYGLTGELFF
-	few	TRBV28	TRBJ2-7	TGTGCCAGCAGTAAAGGCACTAGTTCGGTCTACGAGCAGTACTTC	CASSKGTSSVYEQYF
-	-	TRBV30	TRBJ2-2	TGTGCCTGGAGTGGAAGGGGGGGGACGAACACCGGGGAGCTGTTTTTT	CAWSGRGGTNTGELFF
-	few	TRBV4-1	TRBJ1-1	TGCGCCAGCAGCCAAGATTTTTGGGAAGCCCCGGTTAAGGGTGAAGCTTTCTTT	CASSQDFWEAPVKGEAFF
TRBD2	-	TRBV9	TRBJ2-2	TGTGCCAGCAGCGTAGCTACCGGACTAGCGACCGGGGAGCTGTTTTTT	CASSVATGLATGELFF
TRBD1	-	TRBV5-6	TRBJ2-7	TGTGCCAGCAGCGGGACAGGCTCGAGGTTCGCCAGCTCCTACGAGCAGTACTTC	CASSGTGSRFASSYEQYF
-	-	TRBV5-1	TRBJ1-5	TGCGCCAGCAGCTTAGGGGGAAGCAATCAGCCCCAGCATTTT	CASSLGGSNQPQHF
-	-	TRBV2	TRBJ2-5	TGTGCCAGCAGTGTTCGAGGGGGACGGGTCAAAGAGACCCAGTACTTC	CASSVRGGRVKETQYF
-	-	TRBV7-9	TRBJ1-1	TGTGCCAGCAGCTCAGGAGCTATAAACACTGAAGCTTTCTTT	CASSSGAINTEAFF
TRBD2	-	TRBV7-8	TRBJ2-7	TGTGCCAGCAGCTTAGGGACTAGCGGGAACGAGCAGTACTTC	CASSLGTSGNEQYF
-	-	TRBV2	TRBJ1-2	TGTGCCAGCTCCGGACAGCCCACGACCTATGGCTACACCTTC	CASSGQPTTYGYTF
TRBD2	-	TRBV29-1	TRBJ2-1	TGCAGCGCCGGCGATGGCGGGAGTAGCTCCTACAATGAGCAGTTCTTC	CSAGDGGSSSYNEQFF
TRBD1	-	TRBV7-6	TRBJ2-1	TGTGCCAGCAGCTTAGAGGGGACAGGGGCTGTCTACTACAATGAGCAGTTCTTC	CASSLEGTGAVYYNEQFF
TRBD2	-	TRBV27	TRBJ2-1	TGTGCCAGCAGTTTATTATACGGACTAGCGAGCGATGAGCAGTTCTTC	CASSLLYGLASDEQFF
-	-	TRBV5-1	TRBJ2-1	TGCGCCAGCAGCTTGGAATGGGATCGGCAGTTCTTC	CASSLEWDRQFF
-	-	TRBV19	TRBJ2-6	TGTGCCAGTGCCCAGGGAACGTCCTCTGGGGCCAACGTCCTGACTTTC	CASAQGTSSGANVLTF
TRBD2	-	TRBV7-3	TRBJ2-1	TGTGCCAGCAGCTTAATAGCGGGTGACTACAATGAGCAGTTCTTC	CASSLIAGDYNEQFF
TRBD1	once	TRBV18	TRBJ2-3	TGTGCCAGCTCACCACCGGGACAGAGCACAGATACGCAGTATTTT	CASSPPGQSTDTQYF
TRBD2	-	TRBV4-1	TRBJ2-1	TGCGCCAGCAGCCAAGAATATAGCGGGGGGGCCTACAATGAGCAGTTCTTC	CASSQEYSGGAYNEQFF
TRBD1	-	TRBV6-1	TRBJ1-1	TGTGCCAGCAGTGCCTCACAGGGGGCCACTGAAGCTTTCTTT	CASSASQGATEAFF
-	-	TRBV4-1	TRBJ2-1	TGCGCCAGCAGCCAAGTTCTGGGTTATGAGCAGTTCTTC	CASSQVLGYEQFF
-	-	TRBV7-9	TRBJ1-3	TGTGCCAGCAGCTTAAAGGACACTGGAAACACCATATATTTT	CASSLKDTGNTIYF
-	-	TRBV20-1	TRBJ2-7	TGCAGTGCTAGGGGGTACTACGAGCAGTACTTC	CSARGYYEQYF
-	-	TRBV14	TRBJ2-3	TGTGCCAGCAGCCAAGGAACAAAGCGGGCTACGCAGTATTTT	CASSQGTKRATQYF
-	-	TRBV7-2	TRBJ1-2	TGTGCCAGCAGCACTCTAGGGGGGACCAACTATGGCTACACCTTC	CASSTLGGTNYGYTF
TRBD2	-	TRBV9	TRBJ2-1	TGTGCCAGCAGCGCCGGACTAGCGGAGTACAATGAGCAGTTCTTC	CASSAGLAEYNEQFF
-	-	TRBV12-5	TRBJ2-1	TGTGCTAGTGGTTTGGCCGTAGCAGGTGAGCAGTTCTTC	CASGLAVAGEQFF
TRBD2	-	TRBV10-3	TRBJ2-1	TGTGCCATCAGCCTAGCGGCCTACAATGAGCAGTTCTTC	CAISLAAYNEQFF